This T cell receptor beta chain was recorded in a study of T cell changes during pregnancy in multiple sclerosis. TCRdb's table, derived via immunoSEQ multiplex PCR, lists solely in-frame clones and lacks some. This table has tens of thousands of clones, about nine tenths appearing once. The CDR3 length is 14 residues. Germline V lookup: CDR1 MGHRA, CDR2 YSYEKL. The V end lost 0 bases, the J end lost 11 bases, and 17 bases lay between the germline ends. The source material was CD8+ T cells from peripheral blood mononuclear cells, sampled in the first trimester of pregnancy. The origin of this receptor is a female donor with multiple sclerosis, enrolled in a pregnancy study. The chain couples TRBV4-1 to TRBJ2-7; tentative D call: TRBD2 (5 bases). The chain's CDR3 is CASSQDPVSDQEYF. As DNA, the CDR3 is TGCGCCAGCAGCCAAGATCCAGTTAGCGACCAGGAGTACTTC.